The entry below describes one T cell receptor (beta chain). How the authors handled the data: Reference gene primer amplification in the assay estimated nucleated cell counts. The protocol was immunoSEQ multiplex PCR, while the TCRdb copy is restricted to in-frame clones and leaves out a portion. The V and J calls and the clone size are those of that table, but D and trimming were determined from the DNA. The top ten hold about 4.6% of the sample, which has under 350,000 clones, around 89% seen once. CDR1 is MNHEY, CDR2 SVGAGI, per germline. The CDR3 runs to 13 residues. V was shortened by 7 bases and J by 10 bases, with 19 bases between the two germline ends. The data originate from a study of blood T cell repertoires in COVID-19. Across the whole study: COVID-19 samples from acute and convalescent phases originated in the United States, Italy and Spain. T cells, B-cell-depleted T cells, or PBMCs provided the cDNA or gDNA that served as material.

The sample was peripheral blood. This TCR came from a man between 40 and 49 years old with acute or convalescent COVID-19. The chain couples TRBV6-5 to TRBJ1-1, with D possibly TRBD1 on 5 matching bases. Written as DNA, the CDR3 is TGTGCCAGCACCAAAGGGGCGCCCATTGGAGCTTTCTTT. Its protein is CASTKGAPIGAFF.